The clone carrying this T cell receptor (beta chain) occurred once. Its target is not known. TCRdb recomputed calls from the 5' RACE reads with MiXCR, one row per CDR3 protein. The profile shows 600,000 to 750,000 distinct CDR3 sequences, about 12% of them singletons. The entry originates in a study of T cells after yellow fever vaccination. Study results and caveats: Across the CD4 and CD8 compartments, a small share of clonotypes was present in both. Most clones from primary vaccination resurfaced after the booster (around 95% CD4, over 85% CD8).

The clonotype comes from a man aged 25 to 40 who received the YFV17D yellow fever vaccine. The sample in question was PBMCs, obtained on the day of the yellow fever booster vaccination.

CDR3 amino acids: CVSGEGYLYEQFF. Written as DNA, the CDR3 is TGTGTCAGTGGGGAGGGCTACCTCTATGAGCAGTTCTTC. The chain combines TRBV12-5 with TRBJ2-1, with TRBD2 matching over 7 bases. Germline values: CDR1 LGHNT, CDR2 FRNRAP. The CDR3 consists of 13 residues. Full variable domain (remainder filled in from reference TRBV12-5 and TRBJ2-1): DARVTQTPRHKVTEMGQEVTMRCQPILGHNTVFWYRQTMMQGLELLAYFRNRAPLDDSGMPKDRFSAEMPDATLATLKIQPSEPRDSAVYFCVSGEGYLYEQFFGPGTRLTVL.